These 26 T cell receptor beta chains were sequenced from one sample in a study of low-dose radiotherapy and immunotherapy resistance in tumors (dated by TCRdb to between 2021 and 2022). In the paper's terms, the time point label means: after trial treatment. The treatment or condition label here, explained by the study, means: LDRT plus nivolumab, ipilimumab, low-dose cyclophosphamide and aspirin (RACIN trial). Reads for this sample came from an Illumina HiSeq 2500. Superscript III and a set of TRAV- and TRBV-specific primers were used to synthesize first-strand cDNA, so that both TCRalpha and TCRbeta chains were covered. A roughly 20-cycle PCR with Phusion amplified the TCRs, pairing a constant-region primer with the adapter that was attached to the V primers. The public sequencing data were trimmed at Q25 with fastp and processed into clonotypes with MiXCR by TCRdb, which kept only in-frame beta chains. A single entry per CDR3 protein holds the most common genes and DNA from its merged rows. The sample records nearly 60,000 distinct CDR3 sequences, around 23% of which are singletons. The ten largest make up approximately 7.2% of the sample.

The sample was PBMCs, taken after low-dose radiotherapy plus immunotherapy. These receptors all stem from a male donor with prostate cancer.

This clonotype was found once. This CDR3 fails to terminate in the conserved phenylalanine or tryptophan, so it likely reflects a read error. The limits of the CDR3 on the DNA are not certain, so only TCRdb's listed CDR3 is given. The CDR3 spells CASSLSPGTSGRPSTS. The chain has TRBV28 and TRBJ2-7; the table's D call, TRBD2, was not checked against the DNA. Termini included, the CDR3 measures 16 amino acids. CDR1 and CDR2 from the germline V gene are MDHEN and SYDVKM.

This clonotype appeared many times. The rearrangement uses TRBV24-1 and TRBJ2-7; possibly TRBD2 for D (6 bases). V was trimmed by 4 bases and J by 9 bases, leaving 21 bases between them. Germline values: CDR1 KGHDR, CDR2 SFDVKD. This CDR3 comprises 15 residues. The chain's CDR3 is CATSEPTATPGGQYF. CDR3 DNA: TGTGCCACCAGTGAACCGACAGCGACTCCCGGGGGGCAGTACTTC.

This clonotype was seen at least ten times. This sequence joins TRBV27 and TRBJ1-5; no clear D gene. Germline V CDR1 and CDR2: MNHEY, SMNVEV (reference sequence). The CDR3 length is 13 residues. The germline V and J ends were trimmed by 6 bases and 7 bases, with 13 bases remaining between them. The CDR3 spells CASREGGGQPQHF. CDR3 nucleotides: TGTGCCAGCAGAGAGGGAGGAGGGCAGCCCCAGCATTTT.

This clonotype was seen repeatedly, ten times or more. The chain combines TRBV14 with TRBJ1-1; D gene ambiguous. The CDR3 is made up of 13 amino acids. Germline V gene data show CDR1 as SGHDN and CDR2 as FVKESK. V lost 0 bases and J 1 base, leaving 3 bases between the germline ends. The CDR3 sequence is CASSQDQNTEAFF. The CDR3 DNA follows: TGTGCCAGCAGCCAAGACCAGAACACTGAAGCTTTCTTT.

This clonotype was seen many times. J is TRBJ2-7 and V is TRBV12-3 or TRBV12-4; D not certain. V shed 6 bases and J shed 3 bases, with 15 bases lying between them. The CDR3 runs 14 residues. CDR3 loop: CASRPPGQIYEQYF. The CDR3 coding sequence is TGTGCCAGCAGGCCCCCGGGTCAGATCTACGAGCAGTACTTC.

CDR3 coding DNA: TGTGCCAGCAGCCCAGAGGGGGGACTCTACGAGCAGTACTTC. The encoded protein is CASSPEGGLYEQYF. This sequence joins TRBV11-2 and TRBJ2-7; D possibly uses TRBD1 or TRBD2 (6 bases each). The CDR3 totals 14 residues. V was cut by 5 bases and J by 3 bases, with 14 bases left in between. Germline values: CDR1 SGHAT, CDR2 FQNNGV.

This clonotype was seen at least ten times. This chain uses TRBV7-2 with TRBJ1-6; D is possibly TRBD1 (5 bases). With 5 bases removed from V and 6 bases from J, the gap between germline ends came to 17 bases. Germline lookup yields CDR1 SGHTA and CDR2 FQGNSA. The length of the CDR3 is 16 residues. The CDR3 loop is CASSQLGGALNSPLHF. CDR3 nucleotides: TGTGCCAGCAGCCAACTTGGAGGGGCGCTTAATTCACCCCTCCACTTT.

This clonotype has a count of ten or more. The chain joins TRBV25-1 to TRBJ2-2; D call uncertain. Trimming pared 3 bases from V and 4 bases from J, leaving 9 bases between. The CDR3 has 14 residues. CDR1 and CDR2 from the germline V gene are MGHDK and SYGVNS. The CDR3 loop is CASSDAPSTGELFF. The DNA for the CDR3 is TGTGCCAGCAGTGACGCGCCAAGCACCGGGGAGCTGTTTTTT.

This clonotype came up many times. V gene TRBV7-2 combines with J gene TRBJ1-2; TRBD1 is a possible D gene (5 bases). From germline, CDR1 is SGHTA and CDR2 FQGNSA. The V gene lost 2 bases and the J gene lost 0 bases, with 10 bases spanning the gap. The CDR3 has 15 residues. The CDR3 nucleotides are TGTGCCAGCAGCTTAACGGGGCGAACTAACTATGGCTACACCTTC. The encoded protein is CASSLTGRTNYGYTF.

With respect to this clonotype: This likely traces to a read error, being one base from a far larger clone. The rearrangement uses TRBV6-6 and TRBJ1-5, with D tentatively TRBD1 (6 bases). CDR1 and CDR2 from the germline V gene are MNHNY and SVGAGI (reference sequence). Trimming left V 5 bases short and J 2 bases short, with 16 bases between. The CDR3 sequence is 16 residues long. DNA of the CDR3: TGTGCCAGCAGTAAACAGGGAGGATTGGGCAATCAGCCCCAGCATTTT. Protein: CASSKQGGLGNQPQHF.

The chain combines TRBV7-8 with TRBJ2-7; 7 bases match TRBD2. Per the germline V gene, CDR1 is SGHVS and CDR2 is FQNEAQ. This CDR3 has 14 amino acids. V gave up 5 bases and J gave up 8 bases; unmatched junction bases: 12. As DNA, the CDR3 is TGTGCCAGCAGCCCCGAAGGACTAGATACGAAGCAGTACTTC. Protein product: CASSPEGLDTKQYF.

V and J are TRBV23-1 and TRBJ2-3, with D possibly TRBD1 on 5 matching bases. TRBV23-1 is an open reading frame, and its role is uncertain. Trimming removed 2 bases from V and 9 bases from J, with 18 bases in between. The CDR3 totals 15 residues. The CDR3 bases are TGCGCCAGCAGTCAAGCAACAGGCCCCCGATACACGCAGTATTTT. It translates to CASSQATGPRYTQYF.

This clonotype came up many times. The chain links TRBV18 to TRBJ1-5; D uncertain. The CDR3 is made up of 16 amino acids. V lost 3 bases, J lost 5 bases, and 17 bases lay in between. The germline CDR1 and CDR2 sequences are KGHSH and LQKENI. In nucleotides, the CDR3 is TGTGCCAGCTCACCTTCTAAAACCGGATTATATCAGCCCCAGCATTTT. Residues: CASSPSKTGLYQPQHF.

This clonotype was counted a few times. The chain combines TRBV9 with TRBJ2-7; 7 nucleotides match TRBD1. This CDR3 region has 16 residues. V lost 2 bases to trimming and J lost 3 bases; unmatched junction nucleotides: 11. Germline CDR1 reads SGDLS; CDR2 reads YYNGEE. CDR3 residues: CASSVHAGTANYEQYF. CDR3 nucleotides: TGTGCCAGCAGCGTCCATGCCGGGACAGCGAACTACGAGCAGTACTTC.

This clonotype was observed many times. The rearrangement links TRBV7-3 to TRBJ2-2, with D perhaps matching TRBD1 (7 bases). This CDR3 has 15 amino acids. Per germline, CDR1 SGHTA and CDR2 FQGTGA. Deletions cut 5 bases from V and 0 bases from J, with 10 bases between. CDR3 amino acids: CASSRRGANTGELFF. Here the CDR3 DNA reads TGTGCCAGCAGCCGCAGGGGGGCGAACACCGGGGAGCTGTTTTTT.

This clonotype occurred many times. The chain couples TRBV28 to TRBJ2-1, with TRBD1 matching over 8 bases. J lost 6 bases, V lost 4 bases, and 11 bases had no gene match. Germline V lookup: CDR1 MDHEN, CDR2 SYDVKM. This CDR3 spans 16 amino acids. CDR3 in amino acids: CASSYLGQEGFNEQFF. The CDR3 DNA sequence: TGTGCCAGCAGTTATTTGGGACAGGAGGGATTCAATGAGCAGTTCTTC.

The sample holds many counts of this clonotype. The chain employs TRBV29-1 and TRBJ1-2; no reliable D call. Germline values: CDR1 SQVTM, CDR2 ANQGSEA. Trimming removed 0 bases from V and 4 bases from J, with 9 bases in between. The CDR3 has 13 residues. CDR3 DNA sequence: TGCAGCGTTGAAGATACGGGCAGCTATGGCTACACCTTC. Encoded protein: CSVEDTGSYGYTF.

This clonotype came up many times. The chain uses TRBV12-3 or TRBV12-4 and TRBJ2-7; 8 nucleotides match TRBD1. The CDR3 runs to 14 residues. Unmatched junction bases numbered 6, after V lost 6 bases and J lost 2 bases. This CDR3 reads CASSGTGPAYEQYF. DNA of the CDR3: TGTGCCAGCAGCGGGACAGGTCCGGCCTACGAGCAGTACTTC.

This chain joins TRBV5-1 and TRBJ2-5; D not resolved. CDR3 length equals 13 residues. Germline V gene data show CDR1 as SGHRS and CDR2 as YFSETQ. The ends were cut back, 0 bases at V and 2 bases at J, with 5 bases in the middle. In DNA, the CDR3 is TGCGCCAGCAGCTTGGACATTCAAGAGACCCAGTACTTC. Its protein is CASSLDIQETQYF.

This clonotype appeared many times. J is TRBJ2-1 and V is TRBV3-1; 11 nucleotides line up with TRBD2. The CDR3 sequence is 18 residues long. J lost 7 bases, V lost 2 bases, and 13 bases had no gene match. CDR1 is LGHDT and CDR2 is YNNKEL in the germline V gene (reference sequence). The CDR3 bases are TGTGCCAGCAGCCAACTAGCCAGACTAGCGGGAATGGTTAATGAGCAGTTCTTC. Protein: CASSQLARLAGMVNEQFF.

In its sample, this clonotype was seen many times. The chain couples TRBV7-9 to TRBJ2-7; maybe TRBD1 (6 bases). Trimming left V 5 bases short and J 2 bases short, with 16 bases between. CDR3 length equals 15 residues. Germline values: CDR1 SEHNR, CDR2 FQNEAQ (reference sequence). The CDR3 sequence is CASSTGQIIPYEQYF. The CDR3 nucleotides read TGTGCCAGCAGCACGGGACAAATCATCCCCTACGAGCAGTACTTC.

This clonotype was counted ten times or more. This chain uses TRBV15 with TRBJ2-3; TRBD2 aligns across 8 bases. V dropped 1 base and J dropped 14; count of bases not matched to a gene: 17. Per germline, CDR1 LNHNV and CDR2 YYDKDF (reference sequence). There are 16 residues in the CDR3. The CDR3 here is CATSRAEASGSHLGYF. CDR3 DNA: TGTGCCACCAGCAGAGCTGAGGCTAGCGGGTCCCATCTGGGGTATTTT.

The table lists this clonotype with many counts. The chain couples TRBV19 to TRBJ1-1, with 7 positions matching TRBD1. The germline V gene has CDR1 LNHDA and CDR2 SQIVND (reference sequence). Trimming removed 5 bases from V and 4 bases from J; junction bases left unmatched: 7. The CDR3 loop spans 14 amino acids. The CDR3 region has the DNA TGTGCCAGTAGTGCAACAGGGGTTTTCACTGAAGCTTTCTTT. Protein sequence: CASSATGVFTEAFF.

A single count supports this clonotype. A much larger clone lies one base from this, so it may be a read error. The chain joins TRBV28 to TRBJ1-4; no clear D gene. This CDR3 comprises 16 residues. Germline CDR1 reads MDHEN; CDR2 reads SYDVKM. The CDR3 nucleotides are TGTGCCAGCAGAAGGCGAGATCGTGCAACTAATGAAAAACGGTTTTTT. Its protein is CASRRRDRATNEKRFF. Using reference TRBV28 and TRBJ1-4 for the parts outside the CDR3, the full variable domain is DVKVTQSSRYLVKRTGEKVFLECVQDMDHENMFWYRQDPGLGLRLIYFSYDVKMKEKGDIPEGYSVSREKKERFSLILESASTNQTSMYLCASRRRDRATNEKRFFGSGTQLSVL.

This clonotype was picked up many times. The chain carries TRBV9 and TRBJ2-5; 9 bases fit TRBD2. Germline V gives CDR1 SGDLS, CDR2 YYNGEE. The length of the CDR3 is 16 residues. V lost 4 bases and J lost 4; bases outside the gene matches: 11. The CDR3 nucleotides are TGTGCCAGCAGCCCGGGGACTAGCTTCTCCCCAGAGACCCAGTACTTC. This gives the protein CASSPGTSFSPETQYF.

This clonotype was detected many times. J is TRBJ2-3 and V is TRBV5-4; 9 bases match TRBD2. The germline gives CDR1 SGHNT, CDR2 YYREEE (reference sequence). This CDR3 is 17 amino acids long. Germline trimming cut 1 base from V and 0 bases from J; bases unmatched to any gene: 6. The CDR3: CASSLLSGGTSTDTQYF. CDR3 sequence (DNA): TGTGCCAGCAGCTTGCTTAGCGGGGGAACTAGCACAGATACGCAGTATTTT.